This T cell receptor (beta chain) is drawn from a study of cytomegalovirus exposure and HLA in healthy donors. Study-level points and caveats: Listed as cytomegalovirus-associated were roughly 180 TCR beta chains. The study found most TCR sequences rare, yet found some public TCRs in many donors.

Produced via immunoSEQ multiplex PCR; TCRdb's table is partial and in-frame only. The data hold around 200,000 clones, with around 81% observed a single time. The germline V gene encodes CDR1 MNHEY and CDR2 SMNVEV (reference sequence). This CDR3 is 15 amino acids long. V shed 4 bases and J 4 bases; nucleotides not matched to a gene: 6. Comment on this clone: What it recognizes is unknown.

This chain connects TRBV27 to TRBJ1-2; 10 nucleotides align to TRBD1. The TCR originated in a woman younger than 35 in good health and CMV-seropositive. The material sequenced was PBMCs. The CDR3 reads CASSSPGQGTYGYTF. DNA of the CDR3: TGTGCCAGCAGTTCCCCGGGACAGGGGACCTATGGCTACACCTTC.